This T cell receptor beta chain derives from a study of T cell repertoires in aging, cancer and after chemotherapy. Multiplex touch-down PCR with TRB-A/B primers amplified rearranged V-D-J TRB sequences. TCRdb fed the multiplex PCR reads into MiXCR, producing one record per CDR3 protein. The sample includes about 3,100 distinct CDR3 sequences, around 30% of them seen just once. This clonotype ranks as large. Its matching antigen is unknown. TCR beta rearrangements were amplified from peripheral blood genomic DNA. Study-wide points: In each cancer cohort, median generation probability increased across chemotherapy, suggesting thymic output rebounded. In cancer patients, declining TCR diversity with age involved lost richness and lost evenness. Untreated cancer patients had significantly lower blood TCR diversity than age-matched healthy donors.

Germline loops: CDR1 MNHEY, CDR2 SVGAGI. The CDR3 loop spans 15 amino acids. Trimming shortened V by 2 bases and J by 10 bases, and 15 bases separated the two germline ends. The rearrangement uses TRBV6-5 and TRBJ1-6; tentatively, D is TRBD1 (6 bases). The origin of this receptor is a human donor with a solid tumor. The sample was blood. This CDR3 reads CASSYTEQGSSPLHF. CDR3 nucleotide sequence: TGTGCCAGCAGTTACACGGAACAGGGTAGCTCACCCCTCCACTTT.